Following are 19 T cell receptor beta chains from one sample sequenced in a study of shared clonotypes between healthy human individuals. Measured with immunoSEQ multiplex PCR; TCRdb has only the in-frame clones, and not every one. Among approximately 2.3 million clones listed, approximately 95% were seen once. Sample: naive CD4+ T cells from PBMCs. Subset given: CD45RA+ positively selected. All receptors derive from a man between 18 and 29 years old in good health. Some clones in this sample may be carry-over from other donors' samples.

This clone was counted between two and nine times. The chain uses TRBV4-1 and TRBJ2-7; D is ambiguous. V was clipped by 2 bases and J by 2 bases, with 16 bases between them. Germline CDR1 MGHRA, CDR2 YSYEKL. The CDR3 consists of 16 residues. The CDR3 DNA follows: TGCGCCAGCAGCCAAAGCCCCTCGGGCTCAGCCTACGAGCAGTACTTC. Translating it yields CASSQSPSGSAYEQYF.

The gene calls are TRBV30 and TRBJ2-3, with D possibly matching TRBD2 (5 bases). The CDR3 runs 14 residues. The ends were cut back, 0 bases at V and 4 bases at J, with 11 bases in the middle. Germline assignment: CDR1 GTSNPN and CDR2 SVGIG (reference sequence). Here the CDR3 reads CAWSVSADPDTQYF. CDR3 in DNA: TGTGCCTGGAGTGTGTCAGCGGACCCAGATACGCAGTATTTT.

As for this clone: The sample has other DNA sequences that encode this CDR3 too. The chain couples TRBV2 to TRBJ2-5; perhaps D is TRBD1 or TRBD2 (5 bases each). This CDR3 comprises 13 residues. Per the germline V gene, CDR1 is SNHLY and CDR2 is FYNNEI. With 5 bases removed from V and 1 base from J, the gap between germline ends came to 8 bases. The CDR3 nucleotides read TGTGCCAGCAGTCGGGACGGCCAAGAGACCCAGTACTTC. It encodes CASSRDGQETQYF.

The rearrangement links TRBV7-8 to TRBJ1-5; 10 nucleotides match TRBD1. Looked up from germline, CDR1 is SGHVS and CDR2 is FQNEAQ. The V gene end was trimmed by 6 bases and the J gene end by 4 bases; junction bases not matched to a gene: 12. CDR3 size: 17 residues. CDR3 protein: CASSSDTDRGFNQPQHF. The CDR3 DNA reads TGTGCCAGCAGTTCTGATACGGACAGGGGGTTTAATCAGCCCCAGCATTTT.

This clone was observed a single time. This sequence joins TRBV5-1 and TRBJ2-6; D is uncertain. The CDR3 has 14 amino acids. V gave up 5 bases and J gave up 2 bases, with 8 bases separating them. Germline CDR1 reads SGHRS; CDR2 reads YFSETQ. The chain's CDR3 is CASRPDAGANVLTF. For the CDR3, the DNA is TGCGCCAGCAGACCAGATGCTGGGGCCAACGTCCTGACTTTC.

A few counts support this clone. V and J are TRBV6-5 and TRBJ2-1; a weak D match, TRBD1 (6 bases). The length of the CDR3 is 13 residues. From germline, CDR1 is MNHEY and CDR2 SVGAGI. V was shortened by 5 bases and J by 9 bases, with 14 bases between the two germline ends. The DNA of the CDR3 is TGTGCCAGCAGTCTTGGGACAAATTCTGAGCAGTTCTTC. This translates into CASSLGTNSEQFF.

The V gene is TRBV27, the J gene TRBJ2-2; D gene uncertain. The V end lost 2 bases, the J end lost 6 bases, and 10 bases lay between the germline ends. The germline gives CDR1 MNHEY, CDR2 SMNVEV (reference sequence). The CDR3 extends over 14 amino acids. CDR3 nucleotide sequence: TGTGCCAGCAGTTTACTGGTCCGCCCCGGGGAGCTGTTTTTT. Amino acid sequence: CASSLLVRPGELFF.

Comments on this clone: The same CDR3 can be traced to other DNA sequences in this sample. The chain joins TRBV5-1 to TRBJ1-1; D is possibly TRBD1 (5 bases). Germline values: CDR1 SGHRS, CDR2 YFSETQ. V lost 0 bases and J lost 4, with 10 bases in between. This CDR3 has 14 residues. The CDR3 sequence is CASSLGTIGTEAFF. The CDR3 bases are TGCGCCAGCAGCTTGGGGACAATAGGCACTGAAGCTTTCTTT.

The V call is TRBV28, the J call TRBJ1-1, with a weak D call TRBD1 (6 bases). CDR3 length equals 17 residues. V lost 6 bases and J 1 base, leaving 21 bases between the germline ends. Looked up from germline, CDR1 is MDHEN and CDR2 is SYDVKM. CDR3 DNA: TGTGCCAGCAGCTCCCCCGGCGGGGGGCTCCCGAACACTGAAGCTTTCTTT. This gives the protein CASSSPGGGLPNTEAFF.

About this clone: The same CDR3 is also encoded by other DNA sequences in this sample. The CDR3 sequence is CASSLGLAVYEQYF. Here the CDR3 DNA reads TGTGCCAGCTCACTCGGACTAGCGGTCTACGAGCAGTACTTC. The V and J genes are TRBV18 and TRBJ2-7, with 10 bases identical to TRBD2. The ends lost 4 bases at V and 3 bases at J; junction bases unmatched: 3. The CDR3 consists of 14 residues. Germline CDR1 is KGHSH and CDR2 is LQKENI. The full variable domain, in which reference TRBV18 and TRBJ2-7 provide the parts outside the CDR3, is NAGVMQNPRHLVRRRGQEARLRCSPMKGHSHVYWYRQLPEEGLKFMVYLQKENIIDESGMPKERFSAEFPKEGPSILRIQQVVRGDSAAYFCASSLGLAVYEQYFGPGTRLTVT.

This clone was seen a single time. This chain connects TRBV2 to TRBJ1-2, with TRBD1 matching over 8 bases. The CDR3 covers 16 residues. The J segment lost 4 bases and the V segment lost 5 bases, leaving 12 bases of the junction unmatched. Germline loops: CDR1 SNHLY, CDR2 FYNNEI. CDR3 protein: CASSSHLTGVGYGYTF. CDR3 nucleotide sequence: TGTGCCAGCAGTTCACACCTGACAGGGGTAGGCTATGGCTACACCTTC.

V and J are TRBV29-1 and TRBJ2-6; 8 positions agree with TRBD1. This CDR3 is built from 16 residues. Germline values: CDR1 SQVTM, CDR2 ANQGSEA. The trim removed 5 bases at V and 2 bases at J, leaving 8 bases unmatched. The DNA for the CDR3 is TGCAGCGTTAGGGGGACAGGAAGTGCTGGGGCCAACGTCCTGACTTTC. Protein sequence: CSVRGTGSAGANVLTF.

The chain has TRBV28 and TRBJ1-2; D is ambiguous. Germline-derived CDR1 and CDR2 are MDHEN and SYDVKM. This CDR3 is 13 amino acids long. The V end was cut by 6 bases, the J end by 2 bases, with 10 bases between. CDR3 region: CASSQETNYGYTF. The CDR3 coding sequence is TGTGCCAGCAGCCAAGAAACAAACTATGGCTACACCTTC.

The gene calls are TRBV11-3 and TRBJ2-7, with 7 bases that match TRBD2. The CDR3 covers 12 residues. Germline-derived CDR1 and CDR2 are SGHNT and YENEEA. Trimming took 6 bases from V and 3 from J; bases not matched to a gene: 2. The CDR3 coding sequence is TGTGCCAGCAGTCGGGGGGACTACGAGCAGTACTTC. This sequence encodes CASSRGDYEQYF.

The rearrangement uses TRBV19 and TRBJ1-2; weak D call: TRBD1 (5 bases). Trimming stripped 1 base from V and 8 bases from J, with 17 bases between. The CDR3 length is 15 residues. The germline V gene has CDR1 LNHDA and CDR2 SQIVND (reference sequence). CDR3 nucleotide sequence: TGTGCCAGTAGTATAGGCTCCGCAGGGTACGGCGGCTACACCTTC. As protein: CASSIGSAGYGGYTF.

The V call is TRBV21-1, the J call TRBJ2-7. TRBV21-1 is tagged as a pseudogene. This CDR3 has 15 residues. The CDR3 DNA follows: TGTGCCAGCAGCAAAGGCTCACCCTTACCCTACGAGCAGTACTTC. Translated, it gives CASSKGSPLPYEQYF.

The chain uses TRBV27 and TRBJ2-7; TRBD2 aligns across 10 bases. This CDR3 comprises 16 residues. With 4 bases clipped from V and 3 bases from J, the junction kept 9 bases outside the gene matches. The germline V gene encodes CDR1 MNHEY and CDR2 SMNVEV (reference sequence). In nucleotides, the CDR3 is TGTGCCAGCAGTTCCCGGGTAGGACTAGCGGTCTACGAGCAGTACTTC. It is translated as CASSSRVGLAVYEQYF.

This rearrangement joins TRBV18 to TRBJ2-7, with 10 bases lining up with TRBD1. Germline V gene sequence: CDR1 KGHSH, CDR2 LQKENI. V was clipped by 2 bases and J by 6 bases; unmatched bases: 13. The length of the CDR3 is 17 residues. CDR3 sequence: CASSPVLTGTGVFEQYF. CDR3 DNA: TGTGCCAGCTCACCAGTCTTAACCGGGACAGGGGTATTCGAGCAGTACTTC.

The CDR3, as DNA: TGTGCCAGCAGCTTGCCAGGCCCAAATACCTTCTCTGGGGCCAACGTCCTGACTTTC. Protein: CASSLPGPNTFSGANVLTF. This chain uses TRBV5-6 with TRBJ2-6; no clear D. With 1 base removed from V and 0 bases from J, the gap between germline ends came to 17 bases. The germline CDR1 and CDR2 sequences are SGHDT and YYEEEE. The CDR3 has 19 residues.